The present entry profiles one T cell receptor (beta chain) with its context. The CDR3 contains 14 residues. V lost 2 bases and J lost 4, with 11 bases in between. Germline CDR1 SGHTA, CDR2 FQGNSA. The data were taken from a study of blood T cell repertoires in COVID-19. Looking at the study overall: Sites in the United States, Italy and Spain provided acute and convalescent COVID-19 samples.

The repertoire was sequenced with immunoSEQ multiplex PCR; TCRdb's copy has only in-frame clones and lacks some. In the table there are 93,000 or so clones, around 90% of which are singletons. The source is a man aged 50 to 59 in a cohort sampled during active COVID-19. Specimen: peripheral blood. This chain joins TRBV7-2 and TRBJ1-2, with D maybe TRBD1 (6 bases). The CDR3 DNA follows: TGTGCCAGCAGCTTAAATGCAGGGGTCTATGGCTACACCTTC. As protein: CASSLNAGVYGYTF.